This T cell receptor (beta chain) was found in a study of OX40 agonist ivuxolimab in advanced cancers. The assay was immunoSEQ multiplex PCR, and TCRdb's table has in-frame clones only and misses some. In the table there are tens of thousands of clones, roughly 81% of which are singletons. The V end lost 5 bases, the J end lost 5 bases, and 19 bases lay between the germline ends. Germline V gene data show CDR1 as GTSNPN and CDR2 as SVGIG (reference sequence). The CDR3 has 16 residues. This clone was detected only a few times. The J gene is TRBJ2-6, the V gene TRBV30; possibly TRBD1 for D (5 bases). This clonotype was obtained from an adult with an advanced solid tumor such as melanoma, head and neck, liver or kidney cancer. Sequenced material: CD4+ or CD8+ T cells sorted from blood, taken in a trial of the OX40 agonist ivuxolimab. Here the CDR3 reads CAWEPGRVFRANVLTF. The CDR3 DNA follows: TGTGCCTGGGAACCCGGCAGGGTTTTTAGGGCCAACGTCCTGACTTTC.